This T cell receptor (beta chain) was retrieved from a study of PD-1 blockade in classical Hodgkin lymphoma. Some clones are missing from TCRdb's copy, which holds only in-frame ones; the method was immunoSEQ multiplex PCR. The table records over 1,300 clones, around 78% of them present only once. CDR1 and CDR2 from the germline V gene are ENHRY and SYGVKD. The CDR3 totals 15 residues. Trimming cost V 3 bases and J 7 bases; bases outside gene matches: 7. This clone was counted a single time. The sample's time point: cycle 4 day 1 (C4D1), after 6 weeks of nivolumab. Every patient experienced relapse after autologous stem cell transplantation, and brentuximab vedotin exposure varied. The authors enriched CD8+ T cells from thawed PBMCs via magnetic negative selection. Reported best responses ranged across complete response, partial response or progressive disease.

This sequence joins TRBV10-3 and TRBJ1-1; 11 bases match TRBD1. The input for sequencing was CD8+ T cells from blood, taken before the fourth cycle of nivolumab. The TCR was taken from a human donor with classical Hodgkin lymphoma. The donor label of this sample is uncertain. The CDR3 reads CAISEGQGARVEAFF. The CDR3 coding sequence is TGTGCCATCAGTGAAGGACAGGGGGCGCGCGTTGAAGCTTTCTTT.